Below, 13 T cell receptor beta chains from the same sample are listed, as sequenced in a study of blood T cell repertoires in COVID-19. Data came from immunoSEQ multiplex PCR; TCRdb stores just in-frame clones and leaves some out. Seen here are 150,000 to 200,000 clones, around nine tenths observed once, and the top ten hold roughly 3.7%. What was sequenced was peripheral blood. Source of these receptors: a man younger than 35 with active or convalescent COVID-19.

The CDR3 sequence: CASSLALTGVETQYF. DNA of the CDR3: TGTGCCAGCAGCTTAGCCCTGACAGGGGTAGAGACCCAGTACTTC. The V gene is TRBV11-2, the J gene TRBJ2-5; TRBD1 aligns across 8 bases. This CDR3 has 15 amino acids. J lost 4 bases, V lost 1 base, and 5 bases had no gene match. Germline V gives CDR1 SGHAT, CDR2 FQNNGV.

The V and J genes are TRBV7-3 and TRBJ2-3; D is unclear. Germline values: CDR1 SGHTA, CDR2 FQGTGA. The CDR3 consists of 14 residues. V lost 5 bases and J lost 3, with 12 bases in between. The CDR3 coding sequence is TGTGCCAGCAGCCAACAACATACAACAGATACGCAGTATTTT. Amino acid sequence: CASSQQHTTDTQYF.

The chain recombines TRBV18 with TRBJ2-1, with no clear D. The V and J ends lost 3 bases and 5 bases respectively, with 2 bases between them. Germline lookup yields CDR1 KGHSH and CDR2 LQKENI. The CDR3 is 11 amino acids. As DNA, the CDR3 is TGTGCCAGCTCACCCAACAATGAGCAGTTCTTC. Protein product: CASSPNNEQFF.

The J gene is TRBJ1-3, the V gene TRBV5-4, with a possible D match to TRBD1 (5 bases). This CDR3 is built from 14 residues. Trimming pared 0 bases from V and 8 bases from J, leaving 12 bases between. Germline V lookup: CDR1 SGHNT, CDR2 YYREEE (reference sequence). CDR3 amino acids: CASSLDRFEYTIYF. CDR3 bases: TGTGCCAGCAGCTTGGACAGGTTCGAGTACACCATATATTTT. Using reference TRBV5-4 and TRBJ1-3 for the parts outside the CDR3, the full variable domain is ETGVTQSPTHLIKTRGQQVTLRCSSQSGHNTVSWYQQALGQGPQFIFQYYREEENGRGNFPPRFSGLQFPNYSSELNVNALELDDSALYLCASSLDRFEYTIYFGEGSWLTVV.

The rearrangement uses TRBV19 and TRBJ1-4; D is perhaps TRBD1 (5 bases). This CDR3 has 13 amino acids. The germline V gene has CDR1 LNHDA and CDR2 SQIVND (reference sequence). Between the trimmed V and J ends, which lost 6 bases and 8 bases, there was a span of 13 bases. The DNA for the CDR3 is TGTGCCAGTAGACTACGGAGGGGAGAAAAACTGTTTTTT. This codes for CASRLRRGEKLFF.

The rearrangement links TRBV5-4 to TRBJ2-7; TRBD1 agrees at 10 bases. CDR3 size: 16 residues. Germline lookup yields CDR1 SGHNT and CDR2 YYREEE (reference sequence). The J segment lost 3 bases and the V segment lost 4 bases, leaving 10 bases of the junction unmatched. The DNA of the CDR3 is TGTGCCAGCAGCGGCCTTGGGACAGGGGATTACTACGAGCAGTACTTC. Protein product: CASSGLGTGDYYEQYF. The entire variable domain, with the rest obtained from reference TRBV5-4 and TRBJ2-7, is as follows: ETGVTQSPTHLIKTRGQQVTLRCSSQSGHNTVSWYQQALGQGPQFIFQYYREEENGRGNFPPRFSGLQFPNYSSELNVNALELDDSALYLCASSGLGTGDYYEQYFGPGTRLTVT.

The gene calls are TRBV28 and TRBJ2-2; TRBD2 aligns across 7 bases. CDR1 MDHEN and CDR2 SYDVKM come from the germline V gene. CDR3 length: 17 residues. The V segment lost 3 bases and the J segment 2 bases; nucleotides outside the gene matches: 9. In nucleotides, the CDR3 is TGTGCCAGCAGTTTGGGGGGGTTTAAGAGAAACACCGGGGAGCTGTTTTTT. Its protein product is CASSLGGFKRNTGELFF.

The gene calls are TRBV7-9 and TRBJ1-1; no reliable D call. Trimming left V 3 bases short and J 1 base short, with 9 bases between. Per germline, CDR1 SEHNR and CDR2 FQNEAQ (reference sequence). The CDR3 runs to 14 residues. In DNA form, the CDR3 reads TGTGCCAGCAGCTTCGGGTTCGGGAACACTGAAGCTTTCTTT. It encodes CASSFGFGNTEAFF.

The count of this clone is one. The CDR3, as DNA: TGTGCCAGCCGGGCTACAGGGGACAACTATGGCTACACCTTC. Its protein is CASRATGDNYGYTF. The chain carries TRBV19 and TRBJ1-2; TRBD1 agrees at 7 bases. J gave up 2 bases and V 9 bases, and 9 bases lay outside the gene matches. CDR3 size: 14 residues. The germline gives CDR1 LNHDA, CDR2 SQIVND (reference sequence).

V is TRBV19 and J is TRBJ2-7; maybe TRBD2 (6 bases). V lost 6 bases and J lost 2, with 17 bases in between. The CDR3 is made up of 15 amino acids. In germline, CDR1 is LNHDA, CDR2 SQIVND (reference sequence). The CDR3 region is CASSIRGGGTYEQYF. CDR3 in DNA: TGTGCCAGTAGCATCCGGGGAGGAGGAACCTACGAGCAGTACTTC.

V gene TRBV24-1 combines with J gene TRBJ2-1; 10 bases match TRBD2. Trimming at V came to 2 bases and at J to 6 bases, leaving 0 bases not matched to a gene. This CDR3 contains 14 residues. Germline V lookup: CDR1 KGHDR, CDR2 SFDVKD. This CDR3 is CATSDSSGSNEQFF. In DNA form, the CDR3 reads TGTGCCACCAGTGATTCTAGCGGGAGCAATGAGCAGTTCTTC.

The chain has TRBV19 and TRBJ2-1; TRBD2 matches 10 bases. The germline CDR1 and CDR2 sequences are LNHDA and SQIVND (reference sequence). The CDR3 consists of 14 residues. V lost 2 bases, J lost 12 bases, and 7 bases stayed unmatched. The CDR3 nucleotides read TGTGCCAGTAGTATATCCCCTAGCGGGAGAGGGCAGTTCTTC. Protein sequence: CASSISPSGRGQFF.

The chain links TRBV25-1 to TRBJ2-1; no definite D call. Germline V gives CDR1 MGHDK, CDR2 SYGVNS. CDR3 length: 10 amino acids. V was cut by 4 bases and J by 7 bases, with 2 bases left in between. The CDR3 nucleotides are TGTGCCAGCAGTGCAAATGAGCAGTTCTTC. Translated, it gives CASSANEQFF.